Presented here are 25 T cell receptor beta chains from one specimen sequenced in a study of cytomegalovirus exposure and HLA in healthy donors. With 60 Vbeta and 13 Jbeta primers, the PCR was carried out. Some clones are missing from TCRdb's copy, which holds only in-frame ones; the method was immunoSEQ multiplex PCR. Of about 300,000 clones in the sample, around 86% were seen once. The source material was PBMCs. Every receptor here comes from a man between 35 and 55 years old in good health and CMV-seropositive.

A word on this clone: Other DNA sequences in this specimen translate into the identical CDR3. In nucleotides, the CDR3 is TGTGCCAGCAGTTTCCTCAACACTGAAGCTTTCTTT. This codes for CASSFLNTEAFF. The genes are TRBV28 and TRBJ1-1; D is undetermined. V was trimmed by 3 bases and J by 2 bases, leaving 4 bases between them. Germline V gene data show CDR1 as MDHEN and CDR2 as SYDVKM. The CDR3 is 12 residues long.

The rearrangement joins TRBV6-1 to TRBJ2-7; 12 bases are a match to TRBD2. This CDR3 region has 16 residues. V lost 4 bases to trimming and J lost 3 bases; unmatched junction nucleotides: 7. Germline lookup yields CDR1 MNHNS and CDR2 SASEGT. The CDR3 coding sequence is TGTGCCAGCAGTGTGGCGACTAGCGGGAGTTTCTACGAGCAGTACTTC. Protein: CASSVATSGSFYEQYF.

Turning to this clone: Relative to the germline gene, one junction end is altered; a read error may explain this. Other nucleotide sequences from this sample produce the same CDR3. The chain is built from TRBV2 and TRBJ2-5, with D maybe TRBD2 (6 bases). From germline, CDR1 is SNHLY and CDR2 FYNNEI. This CDR3 region has 14 residues. The CDR3, as DNA: TGCGCCAGCAGTGTACTAGCTCTACAAGAGACCCAGTACTTC. The encoded protein is CASSVLALQETQYF.

This chain joins TRBV10-3 and TRBJ2-7; 11 bases fit TRBD2. The junction had 2 bases not matched to a gene; V was cut back by 0 bases and J by 1 base. The CDR3 contains 16 residues. In germline, CDR1 is ENHRY, CDR2 SYGVKD. DNA for the CDR3: TGTGCCATCAGTGAGTCTACTAGCGGGGGTTCCTACGAGCAGTACTTC. Translating it yields CAISESTSGGSYEQYF.

The gene calls are TRBV7-9 and TRBJ2-3; the match to TRBD2 covers 9 bases. With V trimmed by 1 base and J by 5 bases, 13 bases remained unmatched. The CDR3 runs 18 residues. In germline, CDR1 is SEHNR, CDR2 FQNEAQ (reference sequence). The CDR3 spells CASSLGLRPSGKGDTQYF. In DNA, the CDR3 is TGTGCCAGCAGCTTAGGATTAAGGCCTAGCGGGAAGGGAGATACGCAGTATTTT.

The chain links TRBV4-1 to TRBJ2-7; possibly TRBD1 for D (5 bases). Germline CDR1 reads MGHRA; CDR2 reads YSYEKL. V was cut by 3 bases and J by 0 bases, with 12 bases left in between. The CDR3 is 15 amino acids. CDR3 in amino acids: CASSQPTADSYEQYF. The DNA for the CDR3 is TGCGCCAGCAGCCAGCCGACAGCCGACTCCTACGAGCAGTACTTC.

The rearrangement uses TRBV6-1 and TRBJ2-7; possibly TRBD1 for D (6 bases). The length of the CDR3 is 15 residues. V lost 3 bases, J lost 6 bases, and 18 bases lay in between. Germline CDR1 MNHNS, CDR2 SASEGT. CDR3 in amino acids: CASSEWQGKDSEQYF. CDR3 DNA sequence: TGTGCCAGCAGTGAGTGGCAGGGGAAAGATAGCGAGCAGTACTTC.

J is TRBJ2-3 and V is TRBV6-5, with 7 nucleotides matching TRBD2. Germline trimming cut 3 bases from V and 6 bases from J; bases unmatched to any gene: 6. Germline CDR1 and CDR2: MNHEY and SVGAGI. This CDR3 comprises 14 residues. CDR3 DNA: TGTGCCAGCAGTTATTCCGGCGGGAGTGATACGCAGTATTTT. Translating gives CASSYSGGSDTQYF.

This sequence joins TRBV11-2 and TRBJ2-7; D gene uncertain. Germline CDR1 reads SGHAT; CDR2 reads FQNNGV. This CDR3 is 13 amino acids long. The ends were cut back, 2 bases at V and 4 bases at J, with 9 bases in the middle. Here the CDR3 DNA reads TGTGCCAGCAGCTTAATCCAGGATTACGAGCAGTACTTC. Its protein is CASSLIQDYEQYF.

V is TRBV5-1 and J is TRBJ2-7, with 7 bases aligning to TRBD1. With V trimmed by 3 bases and J by 0 bases, 6 bases remained unmatched. The CDR3 is made up of 15 amino acids. Germline loops: CDR1 SGHRS, CDR2 YFSETQ. The CDR3, as DNA: TGCGCCAGCAGCTCTACCGGGACAGCCTCCTACGAGCAGTACTTC. It yields the protein CASSSTGTASYEQYF. The entire variable domain, with the rest obtained from reference TRBV5-1 and TRBJ2-7, is as follows: KAGVTQTPRYLIKTRGQQVTLSCSPISGHRSVSWYQQTPGQGLQFLFEYFSETQRNKGNFPGRFSGRQFSNSRSEMNVSTLELGDSALYLCASSSTGTASYEQYFGPGTRLTVT.

The table lists this clone with a few counts. The genes are TRBV6-1 and TRBJ2-7, with D possibly TRBD2 on 7 matching bases. The CDR3 runs 15 residues. Trimming removed 2 bases from V and 6 bases from J, with 17 bases in between. The germline gives CDR1 MNHNS, CDR2 SASEGT. The CDR3 DNA sequence: TGTGCCAGCAGTGAATTGGGGGCCTGGGGGGGCGAGCAGTACTTC. It translates to CASSELGAWGGEQYF.

In DNA form, the CDR3 reads TGTGCCAGCAGCACCCCCGAGGGCCCTAATGAAAAACTGTTTTTT. This codes for CASSTPEGPNEKLFF. This rearrangement joins TRBV21-1 to TRBJ1-4. TRBV21-1 is an annotated pseudogene. This CDR3 spans 15 amino acids.

The rearrangement links TRBV7-9 to TRBJ2-1, with TRBD2 identical over 10 bases. V shed 5 bases, J shed 4 bases, and the junction held 5 bases outside the gene matches. The germline V gene has CDR1 SEHNR and CDR2 FQNEAQ (reference sequence). The CDR3 totals 15 residues. The CDR3 reads CASSRTSGLYNEQFF. The CDR3 region has the DNA TGTGCCAGCAGCCGGACTAGCGGTCTGTACAATGAGCAGTTCTTC.

The CDR3 DNA sequence: TGTGCCAGCAGCTCTTCCGGGACAAGGGAGGGTCAGCCCCAGCATTTT. Protein: CASSSSGTREGQPQHF. The V and J genes are TRBV5-6 and TRBJ1-5; weak D call: TRBD1 (6 bases). Per the germline V gene, CDR1 is SGHDT and CDR2 is YYEEEE. V shed 3 bases and J shed 6 bases, with 19 bases lying between them. This CDR3 has 16 amino acids.

The chain is built from TRBV6-5 and TRBJ2-7; 8 bases are shared with TRBD1. CDR1 is MNHEY, CDR2 SVGAGI, per germline. V gave up 10 bases and J gave up 2 bases; unmatched junction bases: 4. This CDR3 contains 12 residues. This CDR3 reads CATGTGAYEQYF. CDR3 bases: TGTGCCACCGGGACAGGCGCCTACGAGCAGTACTTC.

The V and J genes are TRBV2 and TRBJ2-3, with TRBD2 identical over 10 bases. The germline CDR1 and CDR2 sequences are SNHLY and FYNNEI. The length of the CDR3 is 16 residues. V shed 3 bases, J shed 2 bases, and the junction held 5 bases outside the gene matches. CDR3 loop: CASSDPSGRTTDTQYF. The CDR3 coding sequence is TGTGCCAGCAGTGATCCTAGCGGGAGAACCACAGATACGCAGTATTTT. The full variable domain, rest sourced from reference TRBV2 and TRBJ2-3, is EPEVTQTPSHQVTQMGQEVILRCVPISNHLYFYWYRQILGQKVEFLVSFYNNEISEKSEIFDDQFSVERPDGSNFTLKIRSTKLEDSAMYFCASSDPSGRTTDTQYFGPGTRLTVL.

The chain combines TRBV28 with TRBJ2-7; the D gene is possibly TRBD1 (5 bases). The CDR3 sequence is 15 residues long. Germline V lookup: CDR1 MDHEN, CDR2 SYDVKM. Trimming stripped 1 base from V and 3 bases from J, with 13 bases between. CDR3 nucleotide sequence: TGTGCCAGCAGTTTATCCAGGGCGTCCTTCTACGAGCAGTACTTC. Residues: CASSLSRASFYEQYF. The variable domain in full, completed from reference TRBV28 and TRBJ2-7, reads DVKVTQSSRYLVKRTGEKVFLECVQDMDHENMFWYRQDPGLGLRLIYFSYDVKMKEKGDIPEGYSVSREKKERFSLILESASTNQTSMYLCASSLSRASFYEQYFGPGTRLTVT.

V and J are TRBV2 and TRBJ1-6; maybe TRBD1 (5 bases). CDR1 is SNHLY, CDR2 FYNNEI, per germline. V was trimmed by 1 base and J by 7 bases, leaving 11 bases between them. The CDR3 runs to 15 residues. In DNA form, the CDR3 reads TGTGCCAGCAGTGAAGGCAGGGCCGTAAATTCACCCCTCCACTTT. Translated, it gives CASSEGRAVNSPLHF.

The gene calls are TRBV4-1 and TRBJ2-5, with TRBD2 matching 7 bases. With the DNA end fitting TRBJ2-7 better, the J assignment may be wrong. The germline V gene has CDR1 MGHRA and CDR2 YSYEKL. The CDR3 is 16 residues long. Here the CDR3 reads CASSQDWRESSYEQYF. In nucleotides, the CDR3 is TGCGCCAGCAGCCAAGACTGGCGGGAGAGCTCCTACGAGCAGTACTTC.

The V and J genes are TRBV7-2 and TRBJ2-5; D is perhaps TRBD2 (5 bases). V was clipped by 7 bases and J by 2 bases, with 11 bases between them. The CDR3 is 13 amino acids. Germline CDR1 SGHTA, CDR2 FQGNSA. The CDR3 bases are TGTGCCAGCACCACGGGATTTCAAGAGACCCAGTACTTC. Translating gives CASTTGFQETQYF.

This chain joins TRBV4-1 and TRBJ2-7, with 8 bases fitting TRBD1. Germline V gene sequence: CDR1 MGHRA, CDR2 YSYEKL. The junction had 8 bases not matched to a gene; V was cut back by 8 bases and J by 2 bases. This CDR3 contains 14 residues. CDR3 protein: CASGPRDRTYEQYF. CDR3 nucleotide sequence: TGCGCCAGCGGACCCCGGGACAGGACCTACGAGCAGTACTTC.

As regards this clone: An end of the junction differs from the germline gene, which may be a read error. The chain uses TRBV7-9 and TRBJ2-5, with D uncertain. The CDR3 is made up of 15 amino acids. Germline CDR1 and CDR2: SEHNR and FQNEAQ (reference sequence). The DNA for the CDR3 is TGTTCCAGCAGCTTATCTTTCTCGGGTCACGAGACCCAGTACTTC. Translation gives CSSSLSFSGHETQYF. Based on the CDR3 plus reference TRBV7-9 and TRBJ2-5, the full variable domain is DTGVSQNPRHKITKRGQNVTFRCDPISEHNRLYWYRQTLGQGPEFLTYFQNEAQLEKSRLLSDRFSAERPKGSFSTLEIQRTEQGDSAMYLCSSSLSFSGHETQYFGPGTRLLVL.

This clone was found a few times. Other DNA sequences of this sample code for an identical CDR3. This sequence joins TRBV27 and TRBJ1-1; D not resolved. With 2 bases removed from V and 1 base from J, the gap between germline ends came to 5 bases. This CDR3 is 13 amino acids long. Germline-derived CDR1 and CDR2 are MNHEY and SMNVEV (reference sequence). CDR3 DNA sequence: TGTGCCAGCAGTTTAGCAGGGAACACTGAAGCTTTCTTT. Translating it yields CASSLAGNTEAFF.

The chain links TRBV19 to TRBJ2-2, with TRBD2 matching 11 bases. The J segment lost 3 bases and the V segment lost 3 bases, leaving 12 bases of the junction unmatched. Germline V CDR1 and CDR2: LNHDA, SQIVND (reference sequence). This CDR3 comprises 19 residues. The CDR3 protein is CASSISGIAGGTYTGELFF. The CDR3 DNA reads TGTGCCAGTAGTATCTCTGGGATAGCGGGAGGGACTTACACCGGGGAGCTGTTTTTT.

The chain carries TRBV19 and TRBJ1-2; 7 nucleotides align to TRBD1. The CDR3 sequence is 13 residues long. Losses at the gene ends were 8 bases for V and 4 bases for J; bases not matched to a gene: 7. CDR1 is LNHDA and CDR2 is SQIVND in the germline V gene (reference sequence). CDR3 nucleotide sequence: TGTGCCAGTTCTCTGGGACAGCTCTATGGCTACACCTTC. Translation: CASSLGQLYGYTF.